This T cell receptor beta chain derives from a study of Ad26.COV2.S vaccination and SARS-CoV-2 variants. Looking at the study overall: Participant was drawn from the COV1001 Ad26.COV2.S trial arm. General observations from the study: Spike-specific responses of CD8+ and CD4+ T cells were reported to display substantial breadth after vaccination.

The CDR3 contains 15 residues. From germline, CDR1 is GTSNPN and CDR2 SVGIG (reference sequence). In its sample, this clone was seen once. Its antigen is not identified. TCRdb keeps only in-frame clones here, not all; method: immunoSEQ multiplex PCR. The repertoire has around 370,000 clones, roughly 84% of them found once; the top ten carry around 3.3%. Documented treatment: around 19 received Ad26.COV2.S at low or high dose, single or two shots; 5 received placebo; per-sample allocation not given. Specimens were obtained on day 63 following the first vaccine or placebo injection. This adult donor, from Boston, was 18-55 years old. As its vector, the vaccine had Ad26, which expressed Wuhan-strain SARS-CoV-2 spike.

The sample here was peripheral blood, taken in a trial of Ad26.COV2.S vaccine versus placebo. The clonotype originates from a person aged 18-60 years who received the Ad26.COV2.S COVID-19 vaccine or a placebo. This chain links TRBV30 with TRBJ2-2; a weak D match, TRBD2 (6 bases). For the CDR3, the DNA is TGTGCGGGGGTGACTTGGGGGGTTTCGCCCGGGGAGCTGTTTTTT. Translated, it gives CAGVTWGVSPGELFF.